Each of the 28 T cell receptor beta chains below was sequenced from the same sample in a study of blood T cells in healthy people across ages. Next came a second PCR, run for about 7 to 12 cycles, which used a sample-barcoded 5' primer along with a J-beta primer mix. TCRdb analysed the 5' RACE reads with MiXCR anew, one entry per CDR3 protein. This repertoire shows 600,000 to 800,000 distinct CDR3 sequences, more than 45% found once; its top ten account for roughly 13%. Sample: blood. Receptor source: a woman at least 80 years old in good health.

The chain carries TRBV20-1 and TRBJ1-4; TRBD1 matches at 7 bases. CDR3 length: 13 residues. Trimming removed 8 bases from V and 8 bases from J; junction bases left unmatched: 11. Germline CDR1 reads DFQATT; CDR2 reads SNEGSKA (reference sequence). The CDR3 nucleotides read TGCAGTCCGTCAGGGGGGGCCGGGGAAAAACTGTTTTTT. Translated: CSPSGGAGEKLFF.

This clonotype was found a few times. This may be a read error: a much more frequent sequence differs by one nucleotide. The gene calls are TRBV7-2 and TRBJ2-1; D uncertain. The DNA end lines up better with TRBJ2-7; the J call may be wrong. The germline V gene has CDR1 SGHTA and CDR2 FQGNSA. The CDR3 has 11 amino acids. The CDR3 DNA reads as TGTGCCAGCAGCTCCTTCAATGAGCAGTACTTC. Amino acids: CASSSFNEQYF.

This clonotype was seen ten or more times. This sequence joins TRBV29-1 and TRBJ2-5, with TRBD2 identical over 8 bases. The CDR3 totals 18 residues. Germline V gene sequence: CDR1 SQVTM, CDR2 ANQGSEA. Germline trimming cut 5 bases from V and 5 bases from J; bases unmatched to any gene: 22. CDR3 protein: CSVPGLDTPGAIWETQYF. CDR3 nucleotides: TGCAGCGTTCCGGGACTAGATACGCCCGGAGCGATTTGGGAGACCCAGTACTTC. The complete variable domain, with remaining parts taken from reference TRBV29-1 and TRBJ2-5, reads SAVISQKPSRDICQRGTSLTIQCQVDSQVTMMFWYRQQPGQSLTLIATANQGSEATYESGFVIDKFPISRPNLTFSTLTVSNMSPEDSSIYLCSVPGLDTPGAIWETQYFGPGTRLLVL.

Of note for this clonotype: A much larger clone sits a single nucleotide away, making a read error possible. The chain employs TRBV4-1 and TRBJ2-1; TRBD2 aligns across 8 bases. The CDR3 has 17 amino acids. The germline V gene has CDR1 MGHRA and CDR2 YSYEKL. The junction had 11 bases not matched to a gene; V was cut back by 3 bases and J by 4 bases. CDR3 DNA sequence: TGCGCCAGCAGCCATCACATTGAGCGGGAGTGGTACAATGAGCAGTTCTTC. Translated, it gives CASSHHIEREWYNEQFF.

This chain connects TRBV5-1 to TRBJ2-3; 11 nucleotides match TRBD2. V lost 4 bases, J lost 6 bases, and 7 bases stayed unmatched. This CDR3 comprises 15 residues. CDR1 and CDR2 (germline): SGHRS, YFSETQ. The CDR3 sequence: CASSPPTSGGDTQYF. In DNA, the CDR3 is TGCGCCAGCAGCCCACCCACTAGCGGGGGCGATACGCAGTATTTT.

The sample holds many counts of this clonotype. The genes are TRBV28 and TRBJ2-1; 10 bases fit TRBD1. The V gene's germline CDR1 is MDHEN and CDR2 SYDVKM. This CDR3 spans 16 amino acids. V lost 4 bases, J lost 7 bases, and 10 bases stayed unmatched. Written as DNA, the CDR3 is TGTGCCAGCAGTTCAATAGGGACAGGGGTAGGTAATGAGCAGTTCTTC. This sequence encodes CASSSIGTGVGNEQFF.

The chain recombines TRBV2 with TRBJ1-1; no clear D gene. V was cut by 8 bases and J by 0 bases, with 10 bases left in between. Germline assignment: CDR1 SNHLY and CDR2 FYNNEI. The CDR3 has 13 residues. CDR3 DNA sequence: TGTGCCAGCGGTGTACGGATGAACACTGAAGCTTTCTTT. This translates into CASGVRMNTEAFF.

This clonotype was seen many times. CDR3 nucleotides: TGTGCCAGCAGCTTACCCACAGACTACAATGAGCAGTTCTTC. As protein: CASSLPTDYNEQFF. The genes are TRBV7-9 and TRBJ2-1; no clear D. Trimming cost V 2 bases and J 3 bases, with 8 bases left between them. The CDR3 runs to 14 residues. CDR1 is SEHNR and CDR2 is FQNEAQ in the germline V gene (reference sequence).

V is TRBV7-9 and J is TRBJ2-3, with D tentatively TRBD2 (6 bases). There are 11 residues in the CDR3. Per the germline V gene, CDR1 is SEHNR and CDR2 is FQNEAQ (reference sequence). CDR3 region: CTPGSPDTQYF. The CDR3 DNA sequence: TGTACCCCCGGGAGCCCAGATACGCAGTATTTT.

This clonotype was counted many times. The chain couples TRBV7-2 to TRBJ2-1; D tentatively fits TRBD1 or TRBD2 (7 bases each). V was pared by 8 bases and J by 9 bases, with 17 bases between. The CDR3 spans 13 residues. Germline V gene data show CDR1 as SGHTA and CDR2 as FQGNSA. The chain's CDR3 is CASSTQGGFEQFF. CDR3 bases: TGTGCCAGCTCAACCCAGGGGGGGTTTGAGCAGTTCTTC. Full variable domain (outside the CDR3, taken from reference TRBV7-2 and TRBJ2-1): GAGVSQSPSNKVTEKGKDVELRCDPISGHTALYWYRQSLGQGLEFLIYFQGNSAPDKSGLPSDRFSAERTGGSVSTLTIQRTQQEDSAVYLCASSTQGGFEQFFGPGTRLTVL.

This clonotype was detected a few times. V and J are TRBV20-1 and TRBJ2-1; D might be TRBD2 (6 bases). V was pared by 8 bases and J by 3 bases, with 8 bases between. The CDR3 consists of 11 residues. The germline CDR1 and CDR2 sequences are DFQATT and SNEGSKA (reference sequence). CDR3 loop: CSLAVYNEQFF. CDR3 coding DNA: TGCAGTTTAGCGGTCTACAATGAGCAGTTCTTC.

The chain has TRBV6-6 and TRBJ2-5; a possible D gene is TRBD1 (6 bases). Germline V gene data show CDR1 as MNHNY and CDR2 as SVGAGI (reference sequence). The CDR3 spans 13 residues. V dropped 5 bases and J dropped 11 bases, with 18 bases sitting between them. The DNA for the CDR3 is TGTGCCAGCAGTGGTCAGGGGAGTGGTGGGCAGTACTTC. Amino acids: CASSGQGSGGQYF.

This chain joins TRBV4-1 and TRBJ1-5; D remains unclear. V dropped 1 base and J dropped 9 bases, with 10 bases sitting between them. Germline V lookup: CDR1 MGHRA, CDR2 YSYEKL. The CDR3 has 13 residues. The CDR3 loop reads CASSQVESRPQHF. CDR3 DNA sequence: TGCGCCAGCAGCCAAGTAGAGTCTCGGCCCCAGCATTTT.

This clonotype has at least ten counts. This chain joins TRBV7-9 and TRBJ1-2; D is possibly TRBD1 (5 bases). Between the trimmed V and J ends, which lost 2 bases and 8 bases, there was a span of 18 bases. The CDR3 contains 15 residues. Germline CDR1 SEHNR, CDR2 FQNEAQ (reference sequence). The CDR3 here is CASSLTSRIQGGYTF. DNA for the CDR3: TGTGCCAGCAGCTTAACGTCCAGGATCCAGGGAGGCTACACCTTC.

The J gene is TRBJ1-1, the V gene TRBV6-6, with TRBD1 as a possible D gene (5 bases). Germline CDR1 reads MNHNY; CDR2 reads SVGAGI (reference sequence). The ends were cut back, 0 bases at V and 2 bases at J, with 10 bases in the middle. The CDR3 is made up of 15 amino acids. The DNA of the CDR3 is TGTGCCAGCAGTTACTCAGGGCAGGGAAACACTGAAGCTTTCTTT. It yields the protein CASSYSGQGNTEAFF.

A remark on this clonotype: It may be a read error: a sequence one base away is much more abundant. The rearrangement joins TRBV28 to TRBJ1-5, with unresolved D. The CDR3 has 14 amino acids. CDR1 is MDHEN and CDR2 is SYDVKM in the germline V gene. CDR3 residues: CTSKYSGSNQPQHF. The CDR3 DNA is TGTACCAGCAAGTACTCCGGCAGCAATCAGCCCCAGCATTTT. Variable domain in full (rest from reference TRBV28 and TRBJ1-5): DVKVTQSSRYLVKRTGEKVFLECVQDMDHENMFWYRQDPGLGLRLIYFSYDVKMKEKGDIPEGYSVSREKKERFSLILESASTNQTSMYLCTSKYSGSNQPQHFGDGTRLSIL.

In the case of this clonotype: A read error may be the cause here, since a much bigger clone is one base away. This chain uses TRBV20-1 with TRBJ1-1, with D unresolved. CDR3 length equals 15 residues. Germline CDR1 reads DFQATT; CDR2 reads SNEGSKA (reference sequence). The CDR3 is CSATSGGRGNTGAFF. Here the CDR3 DNA reads TGCAGTGCTACTTCCGGAGGTCGTGGTAACACTGGAGCTTTCTTT.

For this clonotype: Its ends do not fully match the called genes, so a read error is possible. The chain employs TRBV27 and TRBJ1-6; D is unclear. The germline V gene encodes CDR1 MNHEY and CDR2 SMNVEV (reference sequence). This CDR3 has 16 amino acids. The DNA for the CDR3 is TGTGCCAGCAGCCGTGCCTCGGACGGTTATAATTCACCCTTCCACTTT. It yields the protein CASSRASDGYNSPFHF.

The genes are TRBV20-1 and TRBJ1-6; no clear D. Germline CDR1 and CDR2: DFQATT and SNEGSKA (reference sequence). V shed 7 bases and J shed 7 bases, with 14 bases lying between them. The CDR3 contains 13 residues. The CDR3 loop reads CSVSQNPNSPLHF. Here the CDR3 DNA reads TGCAGTGTATCACAGAACCCCAATTCACCCCTCCACTTT.

The sample holds many counts of this clonotype. DNA of the CDR3: TGTGCCAGCAGCCCAATACTGGGACAGGGACCATACGAGCAGTACTTC. Translated: CASSPILGQGPYEQYF. J is TRBJ2-7 and V is TRBV27; TRBD1 matches at 9 bases. Unmatched junction bases numbered 13, after V lost 6 bases and J lost 4 bases. The V gene's germline CDR1 is MNHEY and CDR2 SMNVEV (reference sequence). This CDR3 spans 16 amino acids.

The chain couples TRBV6-5 to TRBJ2-4; 8 nucleotides align to TRBD1. The CDR3 totals 13 residues. Trimming cost V 6 bases and J 13 bases; bases outside gene matches: 11. CDR1 is MNHEY, CDR2 SVGAGI, per germline. The CDR3 DNA follows: TGTGCCAGCAGGGGGGCAGGGGGCCTCCTACAGTACTTC. As protein: CASRGAGGLLQYF.

This clonotype was seen only a few times. The CDR3 DNA is TGTGCCACCAGCAGAGATGTCGGGGAGCTGTTTTTT. Encoded protein: CATSRDVGELFF. This chain joins TRBV15 and TRBJ2-2; no clear D. The CDR3 extends over 12 amino acids. V lost 0 bases, J lost 7 bases, and 3 bases lay in between. From germline, CDR1 is LNHNV and CDR2 YYDKDF (reference sequence).

The chain recombines TRBV7-2 with TRBJ2-2, with D perhaps matching TRBD1 (5 bases). Germline V gene sequence: CDR1 SGHTA, CDR2 FQGNSA. The CDR3 length is 13 residues. V was clipped by 10 bases and J by 7 bases, with 16 bases between them. This CDR3 reads CAIRELSGGELFF. CDR3 DNA sequence: TGTGCCATCAGGGAACTTTCGGGCGGGGAGCTGTTTTTT. Together with reference TRBV7-2 and TRBJ2-2, the CDR3 gives the full variable domain: GAGVSQSPSNKVTEKGKDVELRCDPISGHTALYWYRQSLGQGLEFLIYFQGNSAPDKSGLPSDRFSAERTGGSVSTLTIQRTQQEDSAVYLCAIRELSGGELFFGEGSRLTVL.

This clonotype was recorded a few times. J is TRBJ2-7 and V is TRBV11-2, with D maybe TRBD2 (7 bases). CDR3 size: 15 residues. Trimming cost V 6 bases and J 7 bases, with 22 bases left between them. Germline lookup yields CDR1 SGHAT and CDR2 FQNNGV. The CDR3 region is CASSPTGGFYNEQYF. DNA of the CDR3: TGTGCCAGCAGTCCTACGGGGGGCTTCTACAATGAGCAGTACTTC.

This clonotype was detected many times. The chain uses TRBV15 and TRBJ1-4; 9 bases fit TRBD1. Trimming cost V 2 bases and J 6 bases; bases outside gene matches: 4. The CDR3 length is 15 residues. Germline CDR1 is LNHNV and CDR2 is YYDKDF (reference sequence). The CDR3 loop reads CATSRPRDRDEKLFF. Written as DNA, the CDR3 is TGTGCCACCAGCAGACCCAGGGACAGGGATGAAAAACTGTTTTTT.

This chain uses TRBV20-1 with TRBJ2-2; D gene uncertain. V lost 1 base to trimming and J lost 0 bases, with 6 bases between them. The CDR3 covers 14 residues. Germline V gene sequence: CDR1 DFQATT, CDR2 SNEGSKA (reference sequence). The CDR3 region is CSARAISNTGELFF. The CDR3 bases are TGCAGTGCTAGAGCGATTTCGAACACCGGGGAGCTGTTTTTT.

The rearrangement uses TRBV2 and TRBJ2-3, with 7 nucleotides matching TRBD2. The germline V gene encodes CDR1 SNHLY and CDR2 FYNNEI. The V and J ends lost 3 bases and 1 base, in that order; junction bases with no gene match: 7. This CDR3 contains 16 residues. CDR3 sequence reads: CASSDLLAARTDTQYF. The CDR3 coding sequence is TGTGCCAGCAGTGATCTGCTAGCGGCCCGCACAGATACGCAGTATTTT.

This clonotype was found many times. The chain combines TRBV29-1 with TRBJ1-5, with 7 nucleotides matching TRBD1. The CDR3 covers 12 residues. Germline CDR1 is SQVTM and CDR2 is ANQGSEA. Trimming at V came to 6 bases and at J to 11 bases, leaving 10 bases not matched to a gene. The CDR3 coding sequence is TGCAGCGTAGGGGGCCACGAGGTGACCCAGCATTTT. It specifies CSVGGHEVTQHF.